Below are 30 T cell receptor beta chains sequenced from a single sample in a study of PD-L1 blockade in urothelial cancer. Sequencing was performed with immunoSEQ multiplex PCR; in TCRdb, only in-frame clones are kept and a portion is missing. The table includes just under 65,000 clones, about 81% detected once. As for time point: pretreatment peripheral blood. Material: PBMCs, obtained around atezolizumab (anti-PD-L1) treatment. Every receptor here comes from a man in his sixties or seventies with urothelial cancer.

The chain is built from TRBV28 and TRBJ2-7, with TRBD2 matching over 8 bases. Per germline, CDR1 MDHEN and CDR2 SYDVKM. The ends lost 3 bases at V and 2 bases at J; junction bases unmatched: 9. CDR3 size: 16 residues. CDR3 sequence reads: CASSLLGVAGPYEQYF. For the CDR3, the DNA is TGTGCCAGCAGTTTGCTGGGGGTAGCGGGGCCCTACGAGCAGTACTTC.

The chain joins TRBV19 to TRBJ2-2; weak D call: TRBD1 (6 bases). CDR3 length equals 16 residues. Germline CDR1 LNHDA, CDR2 SQIVND (reference sequence). Trimming cost V 6 bases and J 1 base, with 15 bases left between them. The CDR3, as DNA: TGTGCCAGTAGCTACAGGGACCCGAGGAACACCGGGGAGCTGTTTTTT. This translates into CASSYRDPRNTGELFF.

This clone was counted a single time. The rearrangement uses TRBV2 and TRBJ1-5, with TRBD1 matching over 8 bases. Germline lookup yields CDR1 SNHLY and CDR2 FYNNEI. Trimming took 6 bases from V and 3 from J; bases not matched to a gene: 7. This CDR3 is 15 amino acids long. The CDR3 nucleotides are TGTGCCAGCAGAGTCGGACAGGGTGTCAATCAGCCCCAGCATTTT. Translation gives CASRVGQGVNQPQHF.

This clone has a handful of counts. The J gene is TRBJ2-1, the V gene TRBV12-5; 11 bases fit TRBD2. V lost 1 base and J lost 7; bases outside the gene matches: 15. This CDR3 has 19 amino acids. Germline CDR1 LGHNT, CDR2 FRNRAP. CDR3 sequence reads: CASGLDLRTSGFSGNEQFF. The CDR3 DNA follows: TGTGCTAGTGGTTTGGACCTCCGGACTAGCGGGTTTTCGGGGAATGAGCAGTTCTTC.

The chain recombines TRBV9 with TRBJ2-1, with TRBD2 as a possible D gene (6 bases). In germline, CDR1 is SGDLS, CDR2 YYNGEE. The ends were cut back, 5 bases at V and 2 bases at J, with 14 bases in the middle. This CDR3 has 15 amino acids. The CDR3 here is CASSTGLATYNEQFF. CDR3 nucleotide sequence: TGTGCCAGCAGTACAGGCCTAGCGACCTACAATGAGCAGTTCTTC.

The J gene is TRBJ2-1, the V gene TRBV5-1; D is perhaps TRBD1 (6 bases). The CDR3 runs 13 residues. Germline V gene data show CDR1 as SGHRS and CDR2 as YFSETQ. V lost 4 bases, J lost 9 bases, and 14 bases lay in between. CDR3 nucleotide sequence: TGCGCCAGCAGCATTGACAGGACGGGTGAGCAGTTCTTC. It codes for CASSIDRTGEQFF.

V is TRBV4-3 and J is TRBJ1-4; 8 bases are a match to TRBD1. Germline CDR1 is LGHNA and CDR2 is YSLEER. Trimming cost V 4 bases and J 8 bases; bases outside gene matches: 15. This CDR3 is built from 17 residues. The CDR3, as DNA: TGCGCCAGCAGCCGTAACTCTTTGACAGGGGCAAACGAAAAACTGTTTTTT. This sequence encodes CASSRNSLTGANEKLFF.

This clone was seen just once. The rearrangement uses TRBV10-2 and TRBJ2-7; 12 nucleotides agree with TRBD2. CDR3 size: 17 residues. CDR1 and CDR2 (germline): WSHSY, SAAADI. The V segment lost 6 bases and the J segment 0 bases; nucleotides outside the gene matches: 9. As DNA, the CDR3 is TGCGCCAGCAGCATTCGACTAGCGGGAGTGAGCTCCTACGAGCAGTACTTC. It yields the protein CASSIRLAGVSSYEQYF.

This sequence joins TRBV23-1 and TRBJ1-3; the D gene is possibly TRBD1 (5 bases). TRBV23-1 is an ORF for which the function is uncertain. V dropped 7 bases and J dropped 7 bases, with 17 bases sitting between them. The CDR3 runs to 14 residues. CDR3 nucleotide sequence: TGCGCCAGCAAACCGCAGGGAAGCAGCAACACCATATATTTT. Its protein product is CASKPQGSSNTIYF.

The chain recombines TRBV28 with TRBJ1-1, with D possibly TRBD1 on 6 matching bases. This CDR3 has 16 amino acids. V shed 3 bases and J shed 0 bases, with 14 bases lying between them. Germline CDR1 is MDHEN and CDR2 is SYDVKM. DNA of the CDR3: TGTGCCAGCAGTTTTGGGTCAGGGGTACTGAACACTGAAGCTTTCTTT. Its protein product is CASSFGSGVLNTEAFF.

The gene calls are TRBV5-1 and TRBJ1-5; 10 nucleotides align to TRBD1. V lost 4 bases and J lost 5; bases outside the gene matches: 6. This CDR3 comprises 15 residues. Germline CDR1 is SGHRS and CDR2 is YFSETQ. CDR3 sequence (DNA): TGCGCCAGCAGCACCGGACAGGGGGGCCATCAGCCCCAGCATTTT. Its translation is CASSTGQGGHQPQHF. Full variable domain (missing parts from reference TRBV5-1 and TRBJ1-5): KAGVTQTPRYLIKTRGQQVTLSCSPISGHRSVSWYQQTPGQGLQFLFEYFSETQRNKGNFPGRFSGRQFSNSRSEMNVSTLELGDSALYLCASSTGQGGHQPQHFGDGTRLSIL.

This clone was counted ten times or more. The V gene is TRBV27, the J gene TRBJ1-3, with 9 bases lining up with TRBD1. CDR1 is MNHEY and CDR2 is SMNVEV in the germline V gene (reference sequence). The junction had 7 bases not matched to a gene; V was cut back by 0 bases and J by 4 bases. The CDR3 extends over 17 amino acids. CDR3 sequence (DNA): TGTGCCAGCAGTTTATCAGGGACAGGGTTTGCCGGAAACACCATATATTTT. It encodes CASSLSGTGFAGNTIYF.

This clone has a handful of counts. The chain uses TRBV4-2 and TRBJ2-3, with a weak D call TRBD2 (5 bases). The ends were cut back, 1 base at V and 5 bases at J, with 10 bases in the middle. Germline lookup yields CDR1 LGHNA and CDR2 YNFKEQ. The CDR3 has 14 residues. The CDR3 protein is CASSQGSAGDTQYF. CDR3 DNA: TGTGCCAGCAGCCAAGGATCGGCGGGAGATACGCAGTATTTT.

The genes are TRBV19 and TRBJ2-1; 8 nucleotides match TRBD2. CDR3 length: 15 residues. Germline V gives CDR1 LNHDA, CDR2 SQIVND (reference sequence). Losses at the gene ends were 7 bases for V and 3 bases for J; bases not matched to a gene: 8. The DNA of the CDR3 is TGTGCCAGTACCCAGAGTGGGACTAGCTACAATGAGCAGTTCTTC. It encodes CASTQSGTSYNEQFF.

This CDR3 reads CASRRQGSYEQYF. The CDR3 nucleotides are TGTGCCAGCAGAAGACAGGGCTCCTACGAGCAGTACTTC. The J gene is TRBJ2-7, the V gene TRBV6-5; 7 bases line up with TRBD1. CDR3 length: 13 residues. CDR1 MNHEY and CDR2 SVGAGI come from the germline V gene. V lost 6 bases to trimming and J lost 0 bases; unmatched junction nucleotides: 2.

The J gene is TRBJ1-3, the V gene TRBV28; D is possibly TRBD1 (5 bases). Per germline, CDR1 MDHEN and CDR2 SYDVKM. The CDR3 is 15 residues long. The V gene lost 3 bases and the J gene lost 8 bases, with 17 bases spanning the gap. The CDR3 nucleotides are TGTGCCAGCAGTTTCGGGGGTAATCGGCGCGACACCATATATTTT. It specifies CASSFGGNRRDTIYF.

V usage is TRBV7-9 and J usage is TRBJ2-1, with D perhaps matching TRBD1 (5 bases). From germline, CDR1 is SEHNR and CDR2 FQNEAQ (reference sequence). The V end lost 4 bases, the J end lost 2 bases, and 12 bases lay between the germline ends. The CDR3 runs to 15 residues. CDR3: CASSSFKTAYNEQFF. The CDR3 DNA is TGTGCCAGCAGCTCCTTCAAGACAGCCTACAATGAGCAGTTCTTC.

The J gene is TRBJ2-7, the V gene TRBV9; weak D call: TRBD2 (7 bases). Germline lookup yields CDR1 SGDLS and CDR2 YYNGEE. V dropped 0 bases and J dropped 6 bases, with 16 bases sitting between them. CDR3 length equals 15 residues. In DNA, the CDR3 is TGTGCCAGCAGCGTAGACCCGCTGGGGGGGGCCGAGCAGTACTTC. Translation gives CASSVDPLGGAEQYF.

V usage is TRBV6-6 and J usage is TRBJ2-7; TRBD1 matches 7 bases. V dropped 6 bases and J dropped 4; count of bases not matched to a gene: 9. CDR1 is MNHNY, CDR2 SVGAGI, per germline (reference sequence). CDR3 length: 14 amino acids. CDR3 bases: TGTGCCAGCAGCAACCTTGACAGGGTTTACGAGCAGTACTTC. Translating gives CASSNLDRVYEQYF.

The chain employs TRBV23-1 and TRBJ1-2, with TRBD1 as a possible D gene (6 bases). TRBV23-1 is known as an ORF, though its function is uncertain. The V gene lost 4 bases and the J gene lost 2 bases, with 8 bases spanning the gap. The CDR3 covers 13 residues. The CDR3 DNA reads as TGCGCCAGCAGTCGGACAGAAAACTATGGCTACACCTTC. The encoded protein is CASSRTENYGYTF.

The gene calls are TRBV27 and TRBJ2-1, with TRBD2 matching over 8 bases. The V gene end was trimmed by 5 bases and the J gene end by 7 bases; junction bases not matched to a gene: 10. The CDR3 has 15 residues. Germline CDR1 reads MNHEY; CDR2 reads SMNVEV (reference sequence). CDR3 loop: CASSGKGLGGNEQFF. The CDR3 DNA reads as TGTGCCAGCAGTGGGAAGGGACTAGGGGGGAATGAGCAGTTCTTC.

This clone was observed a few times. V gene TRBV7-3 combines with J gene TRBJ2-1, with D possibly matching TRBD2 (5 bases). This CDR3 comprises 16 residues. V lost 1 base and J 4 bases, leaving 14 bases between the germline ends. Germline CDR1 reads SGHTA; CDR2 reads FQGTGA. As DNA, the CDR3 is TGTGCCAGCAGCTTAAACAGCGTCTCGGGGTACAATGAGCAGTTCTTC. Residues: CASSLNSVSGYNEQFF.

This sequence joins TRBV5-5 and TRBJ2-7; TRBD2 might be the D (6 bases). Germline V lookup: CDR1 SGHKS, CDR2 YYEKEE (reference sequence). The CDR3 loop spans 15 amino acids. Trimming removed 0 bases from V and 3 bases from J, with 13 bases in between. CDR3 sequence: CASSLAGREDYEQYF. For the CDR3, the DNA is TGTGCCAGCAGCTTGGCTGGCAGGGAGGACTACGAGCAGTACTTC. The full variable domain, with the rest looked up from reference TRBV5-5 and TRBJ2-7, is DAGVTQSPTHLIKTRGQQVTLRCSPISGHKSVSWYQQVLGQGPQFIFQYYEKEERGRGNFPDRFSARQFPNYSSELNVNALLLGDSALYLCASSLAGREDYEQYFGPGTRLTVT.

The chain carries TRBV18 and TRBJ1-5; D is perhaps TRBD1 (6 bases). V lost 3 bases to trimming and J lost 0 bases, with 9 bases between them. Germline V gives CDR1 KGHSH, CDR2 LQKENI. The CDR3 runs to 15 residues. CDR3 nucleotide sequence: TGTGCCAGCTCACCTACAGGGAATAGCAATCAGCCCCAGCATTTT. Translated, it gives CASSPTGNSNQPQHF.

The table lists this clone with a few counts. This chain links TRBV18 with TRBJ2-1; no clear D. The CDR3 consists of 13 residues. Germline V gene sequence: CDR1 KGHSH, CDR2 LQKENI. The V gene lost 4 bases and the J gene lost 5 bases, with 9 bases spanning the gap. The DNA for the CDR3 is TGTGCCAGCTCACTCAACAATAACAATGAGCAGTTCTTC. It yields the protein CASSLNNNNEQFF.

V and J are TRBV4-1 and TRBJ1-5, with D perhaps matching TRBD1 (6 bases). Trimming shortened V by 1 base and J by 1 base, and 11 bases separated the two germline ends. This CDR3 is built from 16 residues. In germline, CDR1 is MGHRA, CDR2 YSYEKL. The CDR3 nucleotides read TGCGCCAGCAGCCAAGTAGGGGGGGACAGCAATCAGCCCCAGCATTTT. It is translated as CASSQVGGDSNQPQHF.

V gene TRBV5-5 combines with J gene TRBJ2-5; 12 nucleotides agree with TRBD1. Unmatched junction bases numbered 10, after V lost 5 bases and J lost 5 bases. CDR3 length: 16 residues. Per germline, CDR1 SGHKS and CDR2 YYEKEE (reference sequence). CDR3 nucleotides: TGTGCCAGCAGTCCGGGACAGGGGGCAAGTCATGAGACCCAGTACTTC. This gives the protein CASSPGQGASHETQYF.

This clone appeared many times. The V gene is TRBV7-9, the J gene TRBJ1-5, with D perhaps matching TRBD1 (6 bases). The CDR3 runs 16 residues. Germline V lookup: CDR1 SEHNR, CDR2 FQNEAQ (reference sequence). Trimming took 2 bases from V and 4 from J, leaving 15 bases between them. The CDR3 loop is CASSLHGTPINQPQHF. The CDR3 bases are TGTGCCAGCAGCTTACACGGGACACCTATAAATCAGCCCCAGCATTTT.

V usage is TRBV7-2 and J usage is TRBJ1-1; 7 bases match TRBD1. In germline, CDR1 is SGHTA, CDR2 FQGNSA. V dropped 8 bases and J dropped 0; count of bases not matched to a gene: 6. CDR3 length: 14 amino acids. The CDR3 here is CASAAGTVNTEAFF. The CDR3 nucleotides read TGTGCCAGCGCGGCCGGGACAGTGAACACTGAAGCTTTCTTT.

V is TRBV27 and J is TRBJ2-2; D remains ambiguous. The CDR3 is made up of 13 amino acids. V lost 8 bases to trimming and J lost 6 bases, with 13 bases between them. Looked up from germline, CDR1 is MNHEY and CDR2 is SMNVEV (reference sequence). CDR3 sequence reads: CASRASQAGELFF. The DNA of the CDR3 is TGTGCCAGCCGAGCCTCTCAGGCCGGGGAGCTGTTTTTT.